This T cell receptor (beta chain) was obtained from a study of response to subunit inactivated influenza vaccine. Findings and caveats of the study: Each seasonal flu vaccination may recruit only limited new T cells, authors suggested.

TCRdb ran MiXCR on the RT-PCR reads and lists one entry per CDR3 protein. The data show about 500,000 distinct CDR3 sequences, approximately 16% seen once. The V segment lost 3 bases and the J segment 6 bases; nucleotides outside the gene matches: 8. CDR3 length equals 15 residues. The germline gives CDR1 DFQATT, CDR2 SNEGSKA (reference sequence). This clonotype occurred a few times. The target antigen is unknown. The sequencing used CD4+ T cells sorted from PBMCs, collected about 23 months after vaccination. The clonotype originates from a man in his fifties or sixties who received an inactivated influenza vaccine. V gene TRBV20-1 combines with J gene TRBJ2-3; 11 bases are a match to TRBD2. This CDR3 reads CSARPLAGGRDTQYF. DNA of the CDR3: TGCAGTGCTAGGCCCCTAGCGGGGGGTAGGGATACGCAGTATTTT.